Shown below are 22 T cell receptor beta chains from a single sample sequenced in a study of beta chain features in type 1 diabetes. Findings and limits, study-wide: Patients with Type 1 diabetes showed moderately but significantly shorter TCRB CDR3s in all four CD4+ subsets.

These receptors have no identified antigens. cDNA synthesis used the whole RNA isolate, giving expressed TCRB sequences. Repertoires were generated with immunoSEQ multiplex PCR, while TCRdb's copy carries only in-frame clones and drops some. Among around 41,000 clones listed, approximately 62% were seen once. The sequenced sample was Tregs from blood. The receptors come from a young man with type 1 diabetes. Some clones in this sample may be carry-over from other donors' samples.

This clone was observed a few times. The rearrangement joins TRBV18 to TRBJ2-7; unclear D gene. The germline gives CDR1 KGHSH, CDR2 LQKENI. The V and J ends lost 4 bases and 3 bases respectively, with 16 bases between them. CDR3 length: 15 amino acids. The CDR3 coding sequence is TGTGCCAGCTCACTCAACCCCAGACATGGCTACGAGCAGTACTTC. Translation: CASSLNPRHGYEQYF.

V is TRBV19 and J is TRBJ2-2, with TRBD2 matching 9 bases. Looked up from germline, CDR1 is LNHDA and CDR2 is SQIVND (reference sequence). The CDR3 consists of 16 residues. V shed 3 bases, J shed 7 bases, and the junction held 9 bases outside the gene matches. CDR3 nucleotides: TGTGCCAGTAGTATCCCAGCGGGGGGTCTCGGCGGGGAGCTGTTTTTT. Translated, it gives CASSIPAGGLGGELFF. The full variable domain, its missing parts supplied by reference TRBV19 and TRBJ2-2, is DGGITQSPKYLFRKEGQNVTLSCEQNLNHDAMYWYRQDPGQGLRLIYYSQIVNDFQKGDIAEGYSVSREKKESFPLTVTSAQKNPTAFYLCASSIPAGGLGGELFFGEGSRLTVL.

The gene calls are TRBV10-2 and TRBJ2-2; 9 bases align to TRBD2. CDR1 is WSHSY, CDR2 SAAADI, per germline. This CDR3 has 14 amino acids. J gave up 9 bases and V 4 bases, and 6 bases lay outside the gene matches. CDR3 loop: CASSAAGGQRELFF. CDR3 DNA: TGCGCCAGCAGTGCGGCGGGGGGGCAGAGGGAGCTGTTTTTT.

V is TRBV5-4 and J is TRBJ1-1; a weak D match, TRBD1 (5 bases). Germline lookup yields CDR1 SGHNT and CDR2 YYREEE (reference sequence). Trimming left V 1 base short and J 8 bases short, with 12 bases between. This CDR3 comprises 13 residues. In nucleotides, the CDR3 is TGTGCCAGCAGCTTGACAGGCGGACAAGAAGCTTTCTTT. Amino acids: CASSLTGGQEAFF.

This sequence joins TRBV4-2 and TRBJ2-5; weak D call: TRBD2 (5 bases). CDR3 length: 13 residues. CDR1 is LGHNA, CDR2 YNFKEQ, per germline. Trimming removed 1 base at V and 5 bases at J, with 8 bases between. CDR3 bases: TGTGCCAGCAGCCAAGCGACGGGGGAGACCCAGTACTTC. Residues: CASSQATGETQYF.

This clone was detected a few times. The genes are TRBV5-1 and TRBJ2-7; D perhaps matches TRBD1 (5 bases). The germline CDR1 and CDR2 sequences are SGHRS and YFSETQ. The CDR3 is made up of 14 amino acids. V dropped 0 bases and J dropped 4 bases, with 11 bases sitting between them. Here the CDR3 reads CASSLAGRAYEQYF. CDR3 bases: TGCGCCAGCAGCTTGGCAGGCAGGGCGTACGAGCAGTACTTC.

The V and J genes are TRBV29-1 and TRBJ1-2; TRBD1 matches 7 bases. The CDR3 spans 12 residues. In germline, CDR1 is SQVTM, CDR2 ANQGSEA. Germline trimming cut 7 bases from V and 5 bases from J; bases unmatched to any gene: 7. The CDR3 is CSAAGQAYGYTF. The CDR3 DNA reads TGCAGCGCCGCCGGACAGGCGTATGGCTACACCTTC.

This clone was seen a few times. This rearrangement joins TRBV29-1 to TRBJ2-7; D gene unclear. Trimming shortened V by 6 bases and J by 1 base, and 7 bases separated the two germline ends. The CDR3 has 11 amino acids. Germline CDR1 reads SQVTM; CDR2 reads ANQGSEA. The CDR3 protein is CSVKHSYEQYF. In DNA form, the CDR3 reads TGCAGCGTAAAGCATTCCTACGAGCAGTACTTC.

The CDR3 sequence: CASSPPTSGAYNEQFF. Here the CDR3 DNA reads TGTGCCAGCTCACCACCGACTAGCGGGGCCTACAATGAGCAGTTCTTC. The chain has TRBV18 and TRBJ2-1, with 11 bases matching TRBD2. Germline lookup yields CDR1 KGHSH and CDR2 LQKENI. CDR3 length: 16 amino acids. Trimming removed 0 bases from V and 2 bases from J; junction bases left unmatched: 0.

This clone was recorded only once. This rearrangement joins TRBV7-9 to TRBJ1-3, with D possibly being TRBD1 (6 bases). Trimming took off 5 bases at V and 2 bases at J, with 13 bases between the two ends. Germline assignment: CDR1 SEHNR and CDR2 FQNEAQ (reference sequence). CDR3 length: 15 residues. CDR3 amino acids: CASSRYTGTGNTIYF. CDR3 nucleotides: TGTGCCAGCAGCCGATACACAGGGACTGGAAACACCATATATTTT.

The chain combines TRBV6-5 with TRBJ1-1, with D maybe TRBD1 (5 bases). V was cut by 7 bases and J by 2 bases, with 14 bases left in between. The CDR3 has 14 residues. The germline V gene encodes CDR1 MNHEY and CDR2 SVGAGI. The CDR3: CASTPPGGNTEAFF. The CDR3 DNA reads as TGTGCCAGCACCCCACCGGGGGGTAACACTGAAGCTTTCTTT.

This clone was observed a handful of times. The genes are TRBV6-6 and TRBJ2-3; D uncertain. This CDR3 comprises 12 residues. V lost 5 bases and J 5 bases, leaving 8 bases between the germline ends. CDR1 and CDR2 (germline): MNHNY, SVGAGI (reference sequence). CDR3 coding DNA: TGTGCCAGCAGTCCTAATGGAGATACGCAGTATTTT. Protein product: CASSPNGDTQYF.

The CDR3 sequence: CASSLVGQGAVGELFF. CDR3 bases: TGTGCCAGCAGCTTAGTAGGACAGGGGGCGGTCGGGGAGCTGTTTTTT. V usage is TRBV11-2 and J usage is TRBJ2-2; 11 nucleotides agree with TRBD1. The germline V gene encodes CDR1 SGHAT and CDR2 FQNNGV. This CDR3 comprises 16 residues. After removal of 1 base from V and 7 bases from J, the junction contained 5 bases not matched to a gene.

The V and J genes are TRBV6-5 and TRBJ1-5; D is possibly TRBD1 (6 bases). Germline CDR1 and CDR2: MNHEY and SVGAGI. The length of the CDR3 is 12 residues. V lost 4 bases, J lost 7 bases, and 8 bases lay in between. This CDR3 reads CASSFRGQPQHF. The CDR3 DNA follows: TGTGCCAGCAGTTTCAGGGGCCAGCCCCAGCATTTT.

The V gene is TRBV7-2, the J gene TRBJ2-5; possible D gene TRBD2, 8 bases. The CDR3 loop spans 17 amino acids. Germline values: CDR1 SGHTA, CDR2 FQGNSA. Trimming stripped 1 base from V and 8 bases from J, with 23 bases between. CDR3 sequence (DNA): TGTGCCAGCAGCTTAGTAGGGGGCTCGGGGGGGCCCCAAACCCAGTACTTC. Translating gives CASSLVGGSGGPQTQYF.

The V gene is TRBV5-4, the J gene TRBJ2-5; 7 bases align to TRBD1. The CDR3 is 14 amino acids. With V trimmed by 4 bases and J by 5 bases, 8 bases remained unmatched. Germline V gives CDR1 SGHNT, CDR2 YYREEE (reference sequence). The CDR3 DNA reads TGTGCCAGCAGCCAATACACAGGGGCTGAGACCCAGTACTTC. This codes for CASSQYTGAETQYF.

There are a few counts of this clone. This chain's CDR3 is CASSQDLRSLETQYF. CDR3 in DNA: TGCGCCAGCAGCCAAGATCTGAGGAGTCTGGAGACCCAGTACTTC. The chain joins TRBV4-1 to TRBJ2-5; no firm D call. V gave up 0 bases and J gave up 5 bases, with 13 bases separating them. This CDR3 region has 15 residues. Germline lookup yields CDR1 MGHRA and CDR2 YSYEKL.

This clone was detected a few times. Written as DNA, the CDR3 is TGTGCCAGCAGCTTAGGGAGCGGGACTAGGAAAGATACGCAGTATTTT. It yields the protein CASSLGSGTRKDTQYF. The chain uses TRBV11-2 and TRBJ2-3; TRBD2 matches 8 bases. J lost 5 bases, V lost 1 base, and 8 bases had no gene match. The CDR3 covers 16 residues. Germline-derived CDR1 and CDR2 are SGHAT and FQNNGV.

This chain connects TRBV7-8 to TRBJ2-6; no clear D. The V end lost 5 bases, the J end lost 1 base, and 6 bases lay between the germline ends. Germline V CDR1 and CDR2: SGHVS, FQNEAQ. The CDR3 sequence is 14 residues long. CDR3 bases: TGTGCCAGCAGCCGCGATTCTGGGGCCAACGTCCTGACTTTC. Translating it yields CASSRDSGANVLTF.

This chain's CDR3 is CACRSVENEQYF. In nucleotides, the CDR3 is TGTGCCTGTCGGTCCGTTGAGAACGAGCAGTACTTC. The chain combines TRBV6-6 with TRBJ2-7; no reliable D call. Trimming shortened V by 11 bases and J by 5 bases, and 16 bases separated the two germline ends. The V gene's germline CDR1 is MNHNY and CDR2 SVGAGI (reference sequence). The CDR3 has 12 residues.

V is TRBV20-1 and J is TRBJ1-2; D unresolved. Germline V gene lookup returns CDR1 DFQATT and CDR2 SNEGSKA (reference sequence). V was shortened by 0 bases and J by 7 bases, with 6 bases between the two germline ends. The CDR3 spans 11 residues. The CDR3 protein is CSARDRRGYTF. The CDR3 DNA reads TGCAGTGCTAGAGATCGTCGTGGCTACACCTTC.

The chain is built from TRBV2 and TRBJ2-2; TRBD1 agrees at 7 bases. Germline V gene lookup returns CDR1 SNHLY and CDR2 FYNNEI. This CDR3 comprises 13 residues. The V and J ends lost 10 bases and 1 base, in that order; junction bases with no gene match: 3. CDR3 in DNA: TGTGCCACCGGGACAGTGAACACCGGGGAGCTGTTTTTT. Translating gives CATGTVNTGELFF.